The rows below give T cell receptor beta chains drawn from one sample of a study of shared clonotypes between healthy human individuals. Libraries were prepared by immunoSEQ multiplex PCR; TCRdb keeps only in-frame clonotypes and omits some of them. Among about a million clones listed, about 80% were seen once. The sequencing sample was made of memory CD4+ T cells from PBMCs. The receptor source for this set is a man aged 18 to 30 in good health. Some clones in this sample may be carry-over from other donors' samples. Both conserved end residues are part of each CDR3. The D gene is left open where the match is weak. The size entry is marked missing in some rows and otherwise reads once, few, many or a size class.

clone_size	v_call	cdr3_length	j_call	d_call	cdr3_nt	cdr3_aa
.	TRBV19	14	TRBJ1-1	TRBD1	TGTGCCAGTAGTATGGGACAGGGTAGCACTGAAGCTTTCTTT	CASSMGQGSTEAFF
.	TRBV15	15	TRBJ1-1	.	TGTGCCACCAGCAGCAATCCGGGACTGGGGACTGAAGCTTTCTTT	CATSSNPGLGTEAFF
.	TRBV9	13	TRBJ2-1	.	TGTGCCAGCAGCGTACAGGGGGGAAATGAGCAGTTCTTC	CASSVQGGNEQFF
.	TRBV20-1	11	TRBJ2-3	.	TGCAGTGCTAGGGACACAGATACGCAGTATTTT	CSARDTDTQYF
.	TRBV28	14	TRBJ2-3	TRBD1	TGTGCCAGCAGTATGGGACAGGACACAGATACGCAGTATTTT	CASSMGQDTDTQYF
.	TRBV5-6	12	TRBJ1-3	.	TGTGCCAGCAGCCTCAGAAGAAACACCATATATTTT	CASSLRRNTIYF
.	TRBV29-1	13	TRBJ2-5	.	TGCAGCGTTGAGGGGGTATCTCGGGAGACCCAGTACTTC	CSVEGVSRETQYF
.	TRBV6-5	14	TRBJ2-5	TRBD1	TGTGCCAGCAGGCAAGACAGGGGGAGAGAGACCCAGTACTTC	CASRQDRGRETQYF
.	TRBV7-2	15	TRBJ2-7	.	TGTGCCAGCAGTCTCAAATACTCGGGAGAGGCCGAGCAGTACTTC	CASSLKYSGEAEQYF
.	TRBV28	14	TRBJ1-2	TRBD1	TGTGCCAGCAGCTTAACAGGGGGCAGCTATGGCTACACCTTC	CASSLTGGSYGYTF
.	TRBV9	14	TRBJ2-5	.	TGTGCCAGCAGCGAGGACTTACGCTGGGAGACCCAGTACTTC	CASSEDLRWETQYF
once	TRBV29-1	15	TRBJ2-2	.	TGCAGCGTCATAACAGCGGGTATGAACACCGGGGAGCTGTTTTTT	CSVITAGMNTGELFF
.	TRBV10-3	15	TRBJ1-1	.	TGTGCCATCAGTGAGTCACCGGGAGCGGAGACTGAAGCTTTCTTT	CAISESPGAETEAFF